The 9 T cell receptor beta chains given below trace back to one sample, sequenced in a study of shared clonotypes between healthy human individuals. Generated by immunoSEQ multiplex PCR, the TCRdb table keeps only in-frame clones and is missing some. The sample carries a few million clones, approximately 95% recorded once. The sequencing input was naive CD4+ T cells from PBMCs. Indicated subset: CD45RA+ positively selected. These receptors were collected from a man between 18 and 29 years old in good health. Some clones in this sample may be carry-over from other donors' samples.

The chain combines TRBV11-2 with TRBJ1-1, with D unresolved. This CDR3 spans 12 amino acids. From germline, CDR1 is SGHAT and CDR2 FQNNGV. V lost 3 bases to trimming and J lost 10 bases, with 12 bases between them. CDR3 nucleotide sequence: TGTGCCAGCAGCTTCTCGACACTTGGAGCTTTCTTT. Amino acids: CASSFSTLGAFF.

The rearrangement uses TRBV28 and TRBJ1-5; TRBD1 might be the D (5 bases). V lost 1 base to trimming and J lost 4 bases, with 8 bases between them. The germline gives CDR1 MDHEN, CDR2 SYDVKM. CDR3 length equals 14 residues. In DNA, the CDR3 is TGTGCCAGCAGTTTATCGGGGGAAAATCAGCCCCAGCATTTT. Encoded protein: CASSLSGENQPQHF.

A single count supports this clone. The CDR3 DNA follows: TGTGCCACCCGCCCAGGACAGGGGAACACTGAAGCTTTCTTT. Its protein is CATRPGQGNTEAFF. The V gene is TRBV6-5, the J gene TRBJ1-1, with 8 bases fitting TRBD1. Germline CDR1 is MNHEY and CDR2 is SVGAGI. J lost 1 base, V lost 10 bases, and 8 bases had no gene match. CDR3 length equals 14 residues.

This chain connects TRBV25-1 to TRBJ2-7; TRBD2 matches at 8 bases. The CDR3 totals 16 residues. The germline CDR1 and CDR2 sequences are MGHDK and SYGVNS. V lost 0 bases, J lost 5 bases, and 9 bases stayed unmatched. Here the CDR3 reads CASSEYRASGLHEQYF. CDR3 nucleotide sequence: TGTGCCAGCAGTGAATATCGAGCTAGCGGGCTCCACGAGCAGTACTTC.

About this clone: This sample includes further DNA sequences coding for the same CDR3. The chain carries TRBV5-1 and TRBJ1-1; no definite D call. Between the trimmed V and J ends, which lost 2 bases and 0 bases, there was a span of 5 bases. Germline CDR1 and CDR2: SGHRS and YFSETQ. The CDR3 has 13 amino acids. The CDR3 nucleotides read TGCGCCAGCAGCTTCGACTTGAACACTGAAGCTTTCTTT. It encodes CASSFDLNTEAFF.

CDR3 residues: CASSPPGGGEDTGELFF. The CDR3 nucleotides read TGTGCCAGCAGCCCCCCGGGAGGGGGCGAAGACACCGGGGAGCTGTTTTTT. The chain combines TRBV7-3 with TRBJ2-2; possibly TRBD2 for D (8 bases). CDR1 is SGHTA and CDR2 is FQGTGA in the germline V gene. This CDR3 is built from 17 residues. Trimming cost V 5 bases and J 3 bases, with 19 bases left between them.

V usage is TRBV30 and J usage is TRBJ1-3; D not resolved. The CDR3 sequence is 15 residues long. Germline assignment: CDR1 GTSNPN and CDR2 SVGIG (reference sequence). The CDR3 protein is CATGAFGFSGNTIYF. CDR3 DNA sequence: TGTGCAACTGGAGCTTTTGGGTTCTCTGGAAACACCATATATTTT. The full variable domain, completed using reference TRBV30 and TRBJ1-3, is SQTIHQWPATLVQPVGSPLSLECTVEGTSNPNLYWYRQAAGRGLQLLFYSVGIGQISSEVPQNLSASRPQDRQFILSSKKLLLSDSGFYLCATGAFGFSGNTIYFGEGSWLTVV.

The chain combines TRBV9 with TRBJ2-3; 12 bases fit TRBD2. Germline V lookup: CDR1 SGDLS, CDR2 YYNGEE. The trim removed 0 bases at V and 2 bases at J, leaving 4 bases unmatched. The CDR3 runs to 17 residues. CDR3 in amino acids: CASSVVGLAGITDTQYF. The CDR3 DNA is TGTGCCAGCAGCGTAGTAGGACTAGCGGGGATCACAGATACGCAGTATTTT. Complete variable domain (other parts from reference TRBV9 and TRBJ2-3): DSGVTQTPKHLITATGQRVTLRCSPRSGDLSVYWYQQSLDQGLQFLIQYYNGEERAKGNILERFSAQQFPDLHSELNLSSLELGDSALYFCASSVVGLAGITDTQYFGPGTRLTVL.

The chain has TRBV5-6 and TRBJ2-1, with D possibly matching TRBD2 (6 bases). Germline CDR1 and CDR2: SGHDT and YYEEEE. This CDR3 spans 14 amino acids. Trimming removed 2 bases from V and 6 bases from J, with 12 bases in between. CDR3 in amino acids: CASSFGWGGNEQFF. For the CDR3, the DNA is TGTGCCAGCAGCTTTGGATGGGGAGGCAATGAGCAGTTCTTC.